This T cell receptor beta chain derives from a study of shared clonotypes between healthy human individuals. As for the study in general: CD8 memory received one plate per donor, CD8 naive two, CD4 memory three and CD4 naive three.

As concerns this clone: Its antigen is undetermined.

This CDR3 comprises 15 residues. Looked up from germline, CDR1 is LNHDA and CDR2 is SQIVND (reference sequence). V dropped 3 bases and J dropped 3 bases, with 15 bases sitting between them. General study results and limits: Richness estimates generally favored naive over memory subsets.

The authors distributed each subset's genomic DNA evenly over several immunoSEQ plates. Sequenced by immunoSEQ multiplex PCR; TCRdb stores in-frame clones only, minus some. The sample holds approximately 1.1 million clones; 78% are singletons and the top ten take 0.5% to 0.6%. The sequencing input was memory CD4+ T cells from PBMCs. Sample subset: CD45RA-negative fraction. The chain couples TRBV19 to TRBJ2-7; D may correspond to TRBD1 or TRBD2 (7 bases each). The TCR was taken from a young man in good health. Some clones in this sample may be carry-over from other donors' samples. The CDR3 here is CASSMGGTDIYEQYF. For the CDR3, the DNA is TGTGCCAGTAGTATGGGGGGGACAGATATCTACGAGCAGTACTTC. The complete variable domain, with remaining parts taken from reference TRBV19 and TRBJ2-7, reads DGGITQSPKYLFRKEGQNVTLSCEQNLNHDAMYWYRQDPGQGLRLIYYSQIVNDFQKGDIAEGYSVSREKKESFPLTVTSAQKNPTAFYLCASSMGGTDIYEQYFGPGTRLTVT.